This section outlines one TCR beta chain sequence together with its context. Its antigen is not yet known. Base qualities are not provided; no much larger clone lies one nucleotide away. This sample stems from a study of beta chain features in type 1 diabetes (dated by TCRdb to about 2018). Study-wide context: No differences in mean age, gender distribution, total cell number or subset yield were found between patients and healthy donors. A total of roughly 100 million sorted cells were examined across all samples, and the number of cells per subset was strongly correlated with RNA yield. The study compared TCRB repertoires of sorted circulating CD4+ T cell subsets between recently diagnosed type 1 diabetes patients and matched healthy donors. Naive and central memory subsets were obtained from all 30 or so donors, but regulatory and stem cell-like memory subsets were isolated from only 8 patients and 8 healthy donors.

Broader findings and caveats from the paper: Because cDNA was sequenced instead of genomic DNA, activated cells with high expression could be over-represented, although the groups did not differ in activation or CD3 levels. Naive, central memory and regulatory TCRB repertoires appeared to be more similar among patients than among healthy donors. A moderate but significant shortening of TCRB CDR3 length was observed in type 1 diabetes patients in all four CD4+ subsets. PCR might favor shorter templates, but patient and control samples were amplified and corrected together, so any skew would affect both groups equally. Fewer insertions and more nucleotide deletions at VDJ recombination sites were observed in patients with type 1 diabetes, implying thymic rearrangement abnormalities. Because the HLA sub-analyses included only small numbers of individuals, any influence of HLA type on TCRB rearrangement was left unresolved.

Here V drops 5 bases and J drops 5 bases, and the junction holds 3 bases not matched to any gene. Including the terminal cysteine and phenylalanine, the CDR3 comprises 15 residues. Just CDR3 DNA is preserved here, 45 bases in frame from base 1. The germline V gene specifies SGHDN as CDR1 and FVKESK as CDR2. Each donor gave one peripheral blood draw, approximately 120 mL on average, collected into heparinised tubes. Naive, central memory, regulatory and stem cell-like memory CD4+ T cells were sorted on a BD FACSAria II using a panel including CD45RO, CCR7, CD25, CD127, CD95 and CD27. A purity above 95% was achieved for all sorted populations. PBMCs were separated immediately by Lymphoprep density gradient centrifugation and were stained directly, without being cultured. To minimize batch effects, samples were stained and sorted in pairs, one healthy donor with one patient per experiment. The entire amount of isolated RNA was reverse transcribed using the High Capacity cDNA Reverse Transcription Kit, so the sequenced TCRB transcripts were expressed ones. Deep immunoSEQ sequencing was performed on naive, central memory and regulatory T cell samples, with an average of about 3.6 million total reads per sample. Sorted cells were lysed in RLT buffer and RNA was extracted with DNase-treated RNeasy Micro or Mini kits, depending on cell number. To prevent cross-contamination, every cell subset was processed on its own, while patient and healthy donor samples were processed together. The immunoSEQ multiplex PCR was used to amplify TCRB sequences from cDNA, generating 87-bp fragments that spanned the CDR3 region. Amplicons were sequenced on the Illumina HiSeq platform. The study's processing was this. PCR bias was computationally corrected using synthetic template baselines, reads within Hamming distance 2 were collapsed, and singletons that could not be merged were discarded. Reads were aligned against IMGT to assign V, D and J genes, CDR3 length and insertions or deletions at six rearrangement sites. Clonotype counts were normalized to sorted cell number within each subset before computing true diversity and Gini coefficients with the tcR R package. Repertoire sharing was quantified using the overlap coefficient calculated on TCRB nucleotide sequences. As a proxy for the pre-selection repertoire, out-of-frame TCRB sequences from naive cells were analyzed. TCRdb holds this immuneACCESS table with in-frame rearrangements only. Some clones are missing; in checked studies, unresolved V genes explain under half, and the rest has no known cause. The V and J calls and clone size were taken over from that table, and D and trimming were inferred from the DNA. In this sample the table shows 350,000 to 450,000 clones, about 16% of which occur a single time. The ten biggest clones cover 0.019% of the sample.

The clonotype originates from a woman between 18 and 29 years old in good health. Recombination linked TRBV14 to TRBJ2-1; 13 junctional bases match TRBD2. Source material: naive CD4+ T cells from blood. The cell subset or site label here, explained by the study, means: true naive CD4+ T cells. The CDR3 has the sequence CASSGGTSGNNEQFF. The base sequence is TGTGCCAGCAGCGGCGGGACTAGCGGGAACAATGAGCAGTTCTTC.